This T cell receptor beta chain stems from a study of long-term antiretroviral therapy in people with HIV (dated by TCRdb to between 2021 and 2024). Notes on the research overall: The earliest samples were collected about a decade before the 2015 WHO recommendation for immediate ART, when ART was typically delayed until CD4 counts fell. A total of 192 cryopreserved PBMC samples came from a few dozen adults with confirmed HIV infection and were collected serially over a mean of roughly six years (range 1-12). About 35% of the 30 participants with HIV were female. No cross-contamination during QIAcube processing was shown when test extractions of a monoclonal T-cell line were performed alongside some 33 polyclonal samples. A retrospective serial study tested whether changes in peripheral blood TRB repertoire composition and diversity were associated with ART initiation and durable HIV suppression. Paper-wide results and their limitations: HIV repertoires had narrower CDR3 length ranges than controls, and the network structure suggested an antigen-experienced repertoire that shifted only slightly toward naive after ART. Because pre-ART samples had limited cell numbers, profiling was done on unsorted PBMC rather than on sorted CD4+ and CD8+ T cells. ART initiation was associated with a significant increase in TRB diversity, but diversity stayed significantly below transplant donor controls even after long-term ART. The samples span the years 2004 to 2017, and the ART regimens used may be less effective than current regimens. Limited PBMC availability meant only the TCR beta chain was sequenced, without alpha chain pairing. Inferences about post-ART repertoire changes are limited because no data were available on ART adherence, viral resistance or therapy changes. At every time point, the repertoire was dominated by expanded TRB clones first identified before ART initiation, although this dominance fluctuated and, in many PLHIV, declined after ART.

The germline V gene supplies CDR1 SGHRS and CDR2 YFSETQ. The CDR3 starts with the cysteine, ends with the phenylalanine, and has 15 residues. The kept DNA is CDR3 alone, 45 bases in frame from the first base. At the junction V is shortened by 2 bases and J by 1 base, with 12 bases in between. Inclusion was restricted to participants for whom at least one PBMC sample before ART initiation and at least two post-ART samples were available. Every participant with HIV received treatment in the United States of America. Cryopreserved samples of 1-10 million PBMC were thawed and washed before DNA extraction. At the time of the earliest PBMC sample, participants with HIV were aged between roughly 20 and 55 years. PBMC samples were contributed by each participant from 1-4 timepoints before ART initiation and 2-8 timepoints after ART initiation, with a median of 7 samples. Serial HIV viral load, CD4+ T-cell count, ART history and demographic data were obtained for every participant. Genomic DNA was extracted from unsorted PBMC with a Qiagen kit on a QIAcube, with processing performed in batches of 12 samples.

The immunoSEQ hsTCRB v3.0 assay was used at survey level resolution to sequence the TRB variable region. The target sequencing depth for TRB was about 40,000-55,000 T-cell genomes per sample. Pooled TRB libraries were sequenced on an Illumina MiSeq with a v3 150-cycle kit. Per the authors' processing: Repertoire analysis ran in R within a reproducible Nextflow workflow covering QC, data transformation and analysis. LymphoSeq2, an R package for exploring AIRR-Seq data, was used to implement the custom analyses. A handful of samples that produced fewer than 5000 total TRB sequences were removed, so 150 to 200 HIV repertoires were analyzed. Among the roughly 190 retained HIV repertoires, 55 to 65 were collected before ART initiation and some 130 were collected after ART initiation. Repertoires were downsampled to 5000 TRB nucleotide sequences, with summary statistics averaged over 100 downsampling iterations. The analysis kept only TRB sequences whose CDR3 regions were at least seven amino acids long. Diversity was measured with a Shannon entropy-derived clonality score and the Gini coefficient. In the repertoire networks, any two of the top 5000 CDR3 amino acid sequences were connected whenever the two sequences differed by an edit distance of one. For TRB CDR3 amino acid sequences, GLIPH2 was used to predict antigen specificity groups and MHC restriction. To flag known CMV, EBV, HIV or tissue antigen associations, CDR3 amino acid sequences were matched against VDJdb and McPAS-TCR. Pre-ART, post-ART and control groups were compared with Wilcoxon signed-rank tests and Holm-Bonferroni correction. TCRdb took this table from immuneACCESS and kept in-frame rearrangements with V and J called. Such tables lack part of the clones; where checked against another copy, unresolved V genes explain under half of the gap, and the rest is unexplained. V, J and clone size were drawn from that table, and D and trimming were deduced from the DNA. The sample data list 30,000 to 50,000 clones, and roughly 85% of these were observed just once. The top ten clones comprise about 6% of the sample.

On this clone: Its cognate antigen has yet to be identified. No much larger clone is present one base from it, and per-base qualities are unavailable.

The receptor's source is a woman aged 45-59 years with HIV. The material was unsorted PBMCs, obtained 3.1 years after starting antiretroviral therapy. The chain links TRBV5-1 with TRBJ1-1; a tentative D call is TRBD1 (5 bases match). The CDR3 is CASSLGAMGNTEAFF. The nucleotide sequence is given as TGCGCCAGCAGCTTAGGGGCAATGGGGAACACTGAAGCTTTCTTT.